The 10 T cell receptor beta chains in this list originate from one sample, sequenced in a study of OX40 agonist ivuxolimab in advanced cancers. Using immunoSEQ multiplex PCR, the repertoire was profiled, and TCRdb retains in-frame clones only, with some absent. The table includes around 84,000 clones, roughly 87% detected once. The sample in question was CD4+ or CD8+ T cells sorted from blood, obtained in a trial of the OX40 agonist ivuxolimab. The receptors shown here come from an adult with an advanced solid tumor such as melanoma, head and neck, liver or kidney cancer.

This chain links TRBV10-3 with TRBJ2-3; 7 bases align to TRBD2. The CDR3 spans 15 residues. The V and J ends lost 6 bases and 0 bases, in that order; junction bases with no gene match: 6. Germline V lookup: CDR1 ENHRY, CDR2 SYGVKD. The CDR3 protein is CAIRSYGGSTDTQYF. CDR3 sequence (DNA): TGTGCCATCAGGAGTTACGGGGGGAGCACAGATACGCAGTATTTT.

The chain joins TRBV11-1 to TRBJ2-1; possibly TRBD1 for D (6 bases). V dropped 4 bases and J dropped 10 bases, with 14 bases sitting between them. CDR3 length: 13 amino acids. Germline assignment: CDR1 SGHAT and CDR2 FQDESV (reference sequence). The DNA of the CDR3 is TGTGCCAGCAGCTATTTGGGGGCTCAGGAGCAGTTCTTC. Protein product: CASSYLGAQEQFF.

The chain employs TRBV19 and TRBJ2-7, with D unresolved. This CDR3 comprises 12 residues. Deletions cut 6 bases from V and 4 bases from J, with 10 bases between. Germline assignment: CDR1 LNHDA and CDR2 SQIVND (reference sequence). CDR3 in amino acids: CASRDRRYEQYF. In DNA form, the CDR3 reads TGTGCCAGTAGGGACCGCCGGTACGAGCAGTACTTC.

This clone appeared a single time. The genes are TRBV19 and TRBJ2-7; 13 bases line up with TRBD2. The germline gives CDR1 LNHDA, CDR2 SQIVND (reference sequence). This CDR3 has 14 residues. After removal of 7 bases from V and 3 bases from J, the junction contained 3 bases not matched to a gene. CDR3 sequence (DNA): TGTGCCAGTACCAGGACTAGCGGGGGCTACGAGCAGTACTTC. It codes for CASTRTSGGYEQYF.

V gene TRBV6-5 combines with J gene TRBJ2-7, with unresolved D. Germline V gene data show CDR1 as MNHEY and CDR2 as SVGAGI. This CDR3 is built from 13 residues. Trimming shortened V by 6 bases and J by 3 bases, and 12 bases separated the two germline ends. The CDR3 here is CASSRAAGYEQYF. The CDR3 nucleotides read TGTGCCAGCAGCCGGGCTGCCGGCTACGAGCAGTACTTC.

For this clone: At one of its ends the junction is not consistent with the germline gene, which may arise from a read error. This sequence joins TRBV18 and TRBJ1-3; D unclear. Germline V gene lookup returns CDR1 KGHSH and CDR2 LQKENI. The CDR3 has 16 amino acids. The CDR3 nucleotides read TGTGCCAGCTCACCACCGTCCCGCAGGACTGGAAGCACCATATATTTT. Translation gives CASSPPSRRTGSTIYF. The complete variable domain, with remaining parts taken from reference TRBV18 and TRBJ1-3, reads NAGVMQNPRHLVRRRGQEARLRCSPMKGHSHVYWYRQLPEEGLKFMVYLQKENIIDESGMPKERFSAEFPKEGPSILRIQQVVRGDSAAYFCASSPPSRRTGSTIYFGEGSWLTVV.

The V and J genes are TRBV6-5 and TRBJ1-2; D gene uncertain. CDR1 MNHEY and CDR2 SVGAGI come from the germline V gene. This CDR3 spans 15 amino acids. Trimming removed 8 bases at V and 1 base at J, with 17 bases between. The chain's CDR3 is CASYRPAGLNYGYTF. The CDR3 region has the DNA TGTGCCAGCTATCGCCCGGCAGGTCTTAACTATGGCTACACCTTC.

The chain couples TRBV4-1 to TRBJ1-3; tentatively, D is TRBD1 (5 bases). V shed 4 bases and J shed 8 bases, with 12 bases lying between them. CDR1 is MGHRA and CDR2 is YSYEKL in the germline V gene. The CDR3 contains 13 residues. This chain's CDR3 is CASSPLPTDTIYF. Written as DNA, the CDR3 is TGCGCCAGCAGCCCCCTACCGACAGACACCATATATTTT.

The chain has TRBV10-3 and TRBJ2-7; TRBD1 agrees at 7 bases. There are 15 residues in the CDR3. Germline CDR1 ENHRY, CDR2 SYGVKD. Trimming removed 0 bases from V and 3 bases from J; junction bases left unmatched: 5. This CDR3 reads CAISESGQPFYEQYF. The CDR3 DNA reads TGTGCCATCAGTGAGTCGGGACAGCCCTTCTACGAGCAGTACTTC.

This chain connects TRBV5-1 to TRBJ2-1; 9 bases align to TRBD1. Per germline, CDR1 SGHRS and CDR2 YFSETQ. J was trimmed by 0 bases and V by 2 bases; bases with no gene match: 3. CDR3 length equals 16 residues. CDR3 sequence: CASSFSQGASYNEQFF. The CDR3 DNA reads TGCGCCAGCAGCTTTTCACAGGGGGCCTCCTACAATGAGCAGTTCTTC.